Each of the 6 T cell receptor beta chains below was sequenced from the same sample in a study of CD8+ T cells in alopecia areata. CD4, CD8alpha, NKG2D, NKG2ACE and other markers were used to sort pooled cutaneous lymph node cells. Extraction of RNA preceded its reverse transcription into cDNA, which served as the sequencing template. Repertoires were generated with immunoSEQ multiplex PCR, while TCRdb's copy carries only in-frame clones and drops some. The sample shows approximately 2,200 clones, none of them appearing just once. Input material: CD8+ T cells sorted from a lymph node. Receptors were obtained from a C3H/HeJ mouse with alopecia areata. This line is of MHC haplotype H2-k.

This clone was found many times. All gene names here are mouse names. The CDR3 end lies 4 residues beyond the end of the read and is filled in from the germline J gene. The genes are TRBV1 and TRBJ2-4, with TRBD2 matching 14 bases. The germline gives CDR1 NSQYPW, CDR2 LRSPGD (reference sequence). There are 18 residues in the CDR3. J gave up 0 bases and V 3 bases, and 5 bases lay outside the gene matches. The covered CDR3 bases are TGCACCTGCAGTGCCGGGACTGGGGGGGCGCACAGTCAAAAC. As protein: CTCSAGTGGAHSQN. The CDR3 in its entirety is CTCSAGTGGAHSQNTLYF.

This clone was found a few times. The gene symbols are mouse symbols. The read falls 4 residues short of the CDR3 end, and the missing part is taken from the germline J gene. This chain connects TRBV13-3 to TRBJ2-7; TRBD1 aligns across 9 bases. The V gene's germline CDR1 is NNHDY and CDR2 SYVADS. V trimming: 4 bases; J trimming: 3 bases; junction bases outside the gene matches: 5. This CDR3 is built from 14 residues. The CDR3 loop is CASSSGTGLYEQYF. The CDR3 DNA, read in part, is TGTGCCAGCAGTTCCGGGACAGGGCTCTAT.

There are a few counts of this clone. Gene labels here are mouse ones. Coverage ceases 4 residues before the CDR3 finishes, and the germline J gene fills in the end. The chain carries TRBV2 and TRBJ2-2; 8 bases are shared with TRBD1. Germline CDR1 LGHNA, CDR2 YSYQKL. The CDR3 length is 16 residues. Losses at the gene ends were 4 bases for V and 0 bases for J; bases not matched to a gene: 4. The CDR3 protein is CASSPHRGANTGQLYF. CDR3 bases read: TGTGCCAGCAGCCCCCACAGGGGGGCAAACACCGGG. Using reference TRBV2 and TRBJ2-2 for the parts outside the CDR3, the full variable domain is DPKIIQKPKYLVAVTGSEKILICEQYLGHNAMYWYRQSAKKPLEFMFSYSYQKLMDNQTASSRFQPQSSKKNHLDLQITALKPDDSATYFCASSPHRGANTGQLYFGEGSKLTVL.

Comment on this clone: Gene labels here are mouse ones. The read ends 4 residues before the CDR3 terminus; that terminus is restored from the germline J gene. Different DNA sequences within this sample yield the same CDR3. The chain employs TRBV5 and TRBJ2-1; TRBD1 matches at 10 bases. With V trimmed by 3 bases and J by 1 base, 0 bases remained unmatched. The CDR3 has 15 amino acids. CDR1 and CDR2 from the germline V gene are LGHNA and YNLKQL (reference sequence). Partial CDR3 DNA: TGTGCCAGCAGCCAGGACAGGGGGAACTATGCT. Its protein product is CASSQDRGNYA. The whole CDR3 is CASSQDRGNYAEQFF.

There are many counts of this clone. Mouse names are used for the genes. The read comes to an end 4 residues before the CDR3 does, leaving the germline J gene to fill in the end. This chain links TRBV14 with TRBJ2-7; 9 nucleotides match TRBD2. Germline CDR1 and CDR2: SGHDT and FRDEAV. The CDR3 consists of 14 residues. CDR3 residues: CASSPGTGPYEQYF. CDR3 DNA (partial): TGTGCCAGCAGTCCCGGGACTGGGCCATAT. Using reference TRBV14 and TRBJ2-7 for the parts outside the CDR3, the full variable domain is EAGVTQSPRYAVLQEGQAVSFWCDPISGHDTLYWYQQPRDQGPQLLVYFRDEAVIDNSQLPSDRFSAVRPKGTNSTLKIQSAKQGDTATYLCASSPGTGPYEQYFGPGTRLTVL.

This clone appeared many times. Germline and genes here are mouse. The sequenced fragment ends 4 residues before the CDR3 boundary, so the rest is inferred from the germline J gene. The chain recombines TRBV19 with TRBJ1-2, with D possibly TRBD1 on 6 matching bases. V lost 2 bases to trimming and J lost 3 bases, with 11 bases between them. This CDR3 comprises 14 residues. Per the germline V gene, CDR1 is FNHDT and CDR2 is SITEND (reference sequence). Incomplete CDR3 DNA: TGTGCCAGCAGTATTGGGGGGCGAGACTCC. Translating gives CASSIGGRDS. The whole CDR3 sequence is CASSIGGRDSDYTF.